The 10 T cell receptor beta chains below all came from one sample that was sequenced in a study of shared T cell receptors in the human thymus. The method was immunoSEQ multiplex PCR; TCRdb's version includes in-frame clones alone and lacks a portion of them. The sample has hundreds of thousands of clones, approximately 89% seen once. This sample was shared with a second study, whose subject was human thymus T cells.

Sequencing was carried out using thymocytes. The receptors originated from a boy in the first two years of life with a congenital heart defect.

The chain carries TRBV10-3 and TRBJ2-1; TRBD2 matches at 11 bases. With 3 bases clipped from V and 0 bases from J, the junction kept 10 bases outside the gene matches. There are 19 residues in the CDR3. Germline V gene data show CDR1 as ENHRY and CDR2 as SYGVKD. The CDR3 DNA is TGTGCCATCAGTGATTATAGCGGGGGGGCCTCTGACTCCTACAATGAGCAGTTCTTC. It codes for CAISDYSGGASDSYNEQFF.

The V and J genes are TRBV11-3 and TRBJ2-5, with 7 bases aligning to TRBD1. The J call is in doubt because the DNA end fits TRBJ2-7 better. This CDR3 comprises 13 residues. From germline, CDR1 is SGHNT and CDR2 YENEEA. The CDR3 sequence is CASSLTGDNEQYF. The DNA for the CDR3 is TGTGCCAGCAGCTTAACAGGGGACAACGAGCAGTACTTC.

This chain links TRBV7-2 with TRBJ2-3, with 7 positions matching TRBD1. The CDR3 is 14 amino acids. J gave up 4 bases and V 3 bases, and 4 bases lay outside the gene matches. Germline V gene sequence: CDR1 SGHTA, CDR2 FQGNSA. CDR3 protein: CASSFAGQADTQYF. Here the CDR3 DNA reads TGTGCCAGCAGCTTTGCTGGACAGGCAGATACGCAGTATTTT.

The chain carries TRBV9 and TRBJ2-6; possible D gene TRBD1, 5 bases. Germline CDR1 is SGDLS and CDR2 is YYNGEE. The CDR3 is 17 amino acids. V lost 3 bases and J lost 0, with 13 bases in between. CDR3 amino acids: CASSAGKTDSGANVLTF. In DNA form, the CDR3 reads TGTGCCAGCAGCGCCGGAAAGACAGACTCTGGGGCCAACGTCCTGACTTTC.

The V and J genes are TRBV7-9 and TRBJ1-5; perhaps TRBD1 as D (6 bases). This CDR3 is 14 amino acids long. Trimming cost V 5 bases and J 3 bases, with 11 bases left between them. The germline V gene encodes CDR1 SEHNR and CDR2 FQNEAQ (reference sequence). Here the CDR3 DNA reads TGTGCCAGCAGCCCCCAGGGGAACAATCAGCCCCAGCATTTT. This translates into CASSPQGNNQPQHF.

The chain couples TRBV7-8 to TRBJ2-1; 9 positions agree with TRBD2. V lost 2 bases and J lost 7; bases outside the gene matches: 9. Germline CDR1 is SGHVS and CDR2 is FQNEAQ. The CDR3 spans 16 residues. Here the CDR3 reads CASSLRDSGRVNEQFF. The CDR3, as DNA: TGTGCCAGCAGCTTAAGGGATAGCGGGAGAGTTAATGAGCAGTTCTTC. Combining the CDR3 with reference TRBV7-8 and TRBJ2-1 gives the whole variable domain GAGVSQSPRYKVAKRGQDVALRCDPISGHVSLFWYQQALGQGPEFLTYFQNEAQLDKSGLPSDRFFAERPEGSVSTLKIQRTQQEDSAVYLCASSLRDSGRVNEQFFGPGTRLTVL.

V and J are TRBV5-5 and TRBJ2-4, with TRBD1 identical over 9 bases. Germline V gene lookup returns CDR1 SGHKS and CDR2 YYEKEE (reference sequence). CDR3 length equals 14 residues. J lost 4 bases, V lost 2 bases, and 1 base had no gene match. The CDR3 sequence: CASSFGTGKNIQYF. DNA for the CDR3: TGTGCCAGCAGCTTCGGGACAGGGAAAAACATTCAGTACTTC. Full variable domain (rest looked up from reference TRBV5-5 and TRBJ2-4): DAGVTQSPTHLIKTRGQQVTLRCSPISGHKSVSWYQQVLGQGPQFIFQYYEKEERGRGNFPDRFSARQFPNYSSELNVNALLLGDSALYLCASSFGTGKNIQYFGAGTRLSVL.

The chain couples TRBV28 to TRBJ1-4, with a weak D call TRBD1 (5 bases). The CDR3 contains 16 residues. Trimming pared 4 bases from V and 8 bases from J, leaving 20 bases between. Germline lookup yields CDR1 MDHEN and CDR2 SYDVKM. The CDR3 DNA is TGTGCCAGCAGTTCCAAACACCTCAGGGTTAGGGAAAAACTGTTTTTT. Its protein is CASSSKHLRVREKLFF.

This clone was observed a handful of times. CDR3 nucleotide sequence: TGTGCCATCACTCGTAGCGGGGGTTACGAGCAGTACTTC. It yields the protein CAITRSGGYEQYF. The rearrangement joins TRBV10-3 to TRBJ2-7, with 9 bases that match TRBD2. Per germline, CDR1 ENHRY and CDR2 SYGVKD. This CDR3 contains 13 residues. With V trimmed by 7 bases and J by 4 bases, 5 bases remained unmatched.

The CDR3 here is CAIRLAGGYNEQFF. The CDR3 coding sequence is TGTGCCATTCGACTAGCGGGGGGGTATAATGAGCAGTTCTTC. The rearrangement joins TRBV10-3 to TRBJ2-1; TRBD2 matches at 14 bases. Germline CDR1 ENHRY, CDR2 SYGVKD. The V segment lost 9 bases and the J segment 7 bases; nucleotides outside the gene matches: 5. This CDR3 comprises 14 residues.